This entry is about one T cell receptor beta chain. Its antigen remains unknown. Other DNA sequences in this specimen translate into the identical CDR3. In the sorted-subset replicate PCRs, 150 to 200 ng DNA, around 32,000 T cell genomes, was used. TCRdb's table, derived via immunoSEQ multiplex PCR, lists solely in-frame clones and lacks some. The table lists around 1.5 million clones, around 98% of them singletons. This record comes from a study of shared clonotypes between healthy human individuals. Findings and caveats of the study: When compared with the clonotypes that were shared by all four sorted-subset donors, the non-shared clonotypes turned out to have lower generation probabilities.

Donors, without exception, were Caucasian adults residing in Nashville, Tennessee. CDR1 SGDLS and CDR2 YYNGEE come from the germline V gene. After removal of 0 bases from V and 4 bases from J, the junction contained 3 bases not matched to a gene. This CDR3 has 14 residues. This rearrangement joins TRBV9 to TRBJ2-7; TRBD1 matches at 8 bases. The source material was naive CD4+ T cells sorted from blood. Subset indicated: CD45RA+ positively selected. The receptor was isolated from a man aged 25 to 40 in good health. This CDR3 is CASSVATGGYEQYF. CDR3 sequence (DNA): TGTGCCAGCAGCGTAGCCACAGGGGGATACGAGCAGTACTTC.